The clone carrying this T cell receptor (beta chain) was counted between two and nine times. This sample was taken from a study of T cells after somatic rescue of genetic block. Using immunoSEQ multiplex PCR, the repertoire was profiled, and TCRdb retains in-frame clones only, with some absent. Of over 9,500 clones listed, around 74% were seen once; the top ten hold about 22%. CDR3 size: 15 residues. In germline, CDR1 is MNHEY, CDR2 SVGAGI. The V gene lost 3 bases and the J gene lost 0 bases, with 12 bases spanning the gap. The chain is built from TRBV6-5 and TRBJ2-7; D is ambiguous. The receptor was derived from a boy aged 5-17 years. The sample taken for sequencing was peripheral blood mononuclear cells (PBMCs). CDR3 sequence (DNA): TGTGCCAGCAGTTATCTCCCTCAGAGCTCCTACGAGCAGTACTTC. Translating gives CASSYLPQSSYEQYF.